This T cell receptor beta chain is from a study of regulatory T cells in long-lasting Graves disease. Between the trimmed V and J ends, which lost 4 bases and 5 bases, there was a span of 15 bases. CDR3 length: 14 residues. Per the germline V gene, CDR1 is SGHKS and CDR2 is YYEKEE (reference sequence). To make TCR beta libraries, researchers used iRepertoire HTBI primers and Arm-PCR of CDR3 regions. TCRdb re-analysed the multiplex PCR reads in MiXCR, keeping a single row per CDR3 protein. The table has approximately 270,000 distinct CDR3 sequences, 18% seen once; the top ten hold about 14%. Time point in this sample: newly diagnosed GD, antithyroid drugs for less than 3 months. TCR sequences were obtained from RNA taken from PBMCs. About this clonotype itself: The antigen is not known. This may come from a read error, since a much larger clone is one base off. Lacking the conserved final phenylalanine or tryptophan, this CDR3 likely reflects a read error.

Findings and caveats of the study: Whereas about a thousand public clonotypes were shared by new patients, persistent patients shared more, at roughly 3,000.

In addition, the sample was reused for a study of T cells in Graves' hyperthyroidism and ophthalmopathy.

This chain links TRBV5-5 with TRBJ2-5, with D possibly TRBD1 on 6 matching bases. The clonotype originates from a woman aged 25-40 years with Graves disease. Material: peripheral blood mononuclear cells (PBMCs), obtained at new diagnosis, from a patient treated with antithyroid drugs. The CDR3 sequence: CASSPPQGRETQYL. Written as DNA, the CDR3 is TGTGCCAGCAGCCCCCCCCAGGGGCGGGAGACCCAGTACCTC.